Sequencing of this T cell receptor beta chain was carried out in a study of beta chain features in type 1 diabetes. Overall study: Cell yields, gender and age were comparable in patients and healthy donors.

The authors reverse transcribed all of the isolated RNA, so sequencing captured expressed TCRB transcripts. The assay was immunoSEQ multiplex PCR, and TCRdb's table has in-frame clones only and misses some. The table records 300,000 or so clones, around 8.5% of them present only once. By way of CD45RO/CCR7/CD25/CD127/CD95/CD27, the CD4+ regulatory, stem cell-like memory, central memory and naive cells were sorted. Each of the sorted populations had a purity greater than 95%. Study results and limitations: Sampled from patients, naive, central memory and Treg TCRB repertoires appeared more similar than those sampled from healthy donors. TCRB CDR3s from Type 1 diabetes patients were moderately but significantly shorter in all four CD4+ subsets.

This CDR3 comprises 15 residues. CDR1 is SGHKS, CDR2 YYEKEE, per germline (reference sequence). Trimming left V 3 bases short and J 4 bases short, with 16 bases between. This clone was seen repeatedly, ten times or more. Its antigen is unidentified. V is TRBV5-5 and J is TRBJ1-2; D may be TRBD1 (5 bases). Sample: central memory CD4+ T cells from blood. This clonotype was sampled from a man aged 25-40 years with type 1 diabetes. CDR3 sequence: CASSSDYPGGYGYTF. In DNA form, the CDR3 reads TGTGCCAGCAGCTCCGACTACCCGGGGGGCTATGGCTACACCTTC.